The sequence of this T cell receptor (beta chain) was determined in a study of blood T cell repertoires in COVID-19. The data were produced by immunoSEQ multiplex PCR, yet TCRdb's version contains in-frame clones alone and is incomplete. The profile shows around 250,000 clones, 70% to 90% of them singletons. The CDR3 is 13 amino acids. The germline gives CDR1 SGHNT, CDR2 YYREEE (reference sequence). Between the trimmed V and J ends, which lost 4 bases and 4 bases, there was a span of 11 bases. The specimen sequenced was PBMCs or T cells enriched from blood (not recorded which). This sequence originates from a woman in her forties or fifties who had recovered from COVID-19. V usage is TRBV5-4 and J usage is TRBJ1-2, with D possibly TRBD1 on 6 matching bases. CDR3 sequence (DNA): TGTGCCAGCAGCCCAGGGGCGGCCTATGGCTACACCTTC. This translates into CASSPGAAYGYTF.